The clone carrying this T cell receptor (beta chain) occurred many times. Its specificity is unknown. The data are from a study of T cell repertoires in cytomegalovirus infection. From the reads, TCRdb called clonotypes with MiXCR, one entry per CDR3 protein. The sample holds 650,000 to 850,000 distinct CDR3 sequences, roughly 29% seen once. J was trimmed by 4 bases and V by 3 bases; bases with no gene match: 3. The CDR3 spans 15 residues. CDR1 is SGHTA, CDR2 FQGNSA, per germline. The material was cultured CD8+ T cells from PBMCs, obtained from culture after CMV antigen stimulation. The TCR originated in a human donor in good health (CMV status not recorded). Some clones in this sample may be carry-over from other donors' samples. V usage is TRBV7-2 and J usage is TRBJ2-3; 11 nucleotides line up with TRBD2. The CDR3 reads CASSFSGGAADTQYF. In DNA form, the CDR3 reads TGTGCCAGCAGCTTTAGCGGGGGGGCGGCAGATACGCAGTATTTT.